These 10 T cell receptor beta chains were all obtained from the same sample, sequenced in a study of blood T cells in healthy people across ages. A sample-barcoded 5' primer and a J-beta primer mix were used in a second PCR of roughly 6 to 12 cycles. TCRdb analysed the 5' RACE reads with MiXCR anew, one entry per CDR3 protein. The sample lists under 1,100,000 distinct CDR3 sequences; approximately 25% were seen once. In addition, the sample was reused for a study of T cells of mothers and their children.

The specimen sequenced was blood. The source is a girl aged 2-10 years in good health.

The chain recombines TRBV27 with TRBJ1-4; D unresolved. CDR1 and CDR2 from the germline V gene are MNHEY and SMNVEV (reference sequence). CDR3 length equals 14 residues. V was shortened by 0 bases and J by 10 bases, with 12 bases between the two germline ends. Here the CDR3 reads CASSLSESHGKLFF. CDR3 in DNA: TGTGCCAGCAGTTTATCGGAGTCTCACGGAAAACTGTTTTTT.

The chain uses TRBV12-3 or TRBV12-4 and TRBJ2-3; D remains ambiguous. The length of the CDR3 is 15 residues. Trimming cost V 6 bases and J 4 bases, with 17 bases left between them. CDR3 bases: TGTGCCAGCAGCCCCGATGGTACGCATGCAGATACGCAGTATTTT. It encodes CASSPDGTHADTQYF.

V gene TRBV7-9 combines with J gene TRBJ2-1, with 7 nucleotides matching TRBD1. The J call may not be correct, given that the DNA end is closer to TRBJ2-7. From germline, CDR1 is SEHNR and CDR2 FQNEAQ (reference sequence). This CDR3 has 15 amino acids. The CDR3 reads CASSQQGKDSYEQYF. The DNA for the CDR3 is TGTGCCAGCAGCCAACAGGGGAAAGACTCCTACGAGCAGTACTTC.

V usage is TRBV2 and J usage is TRBJ2-4, with a weak D call TRBD2 (7 bases). From germline, CDR1 is SNHLY and CDR2 FYNNEI. The CDR3 sequence is 20 residues long. V was trimmed by 3 bases and J by 1 base, leaving 25 bases between them. In nucleotides, the CDR3 is TGTGCCAGCAGTGACCCGAGCGGGACACCCGGAAGGGGGGCCAAAAACATTCAGTACTTC. Protein sequence: CASSDPSGTPGRGAKNIQYF.

For the CDR3, the DNA is TGTGCCAGCAGCCAAGATATCTTTGAGACCCAGTACTTC. This sequence encodes CASSQDIFETQYF. The chain couples TRBV4-2 to TRBJ2-5; D remains ambiguous. Trimming stripped 0 bases from V and 5 bases from J, with 7 bases between. Germline V gene sequence: CDR1 LGHNA, CDR2 YNFKEQ. The CDR3 loop spans 13 amino acids.

This clonotype occurred a few times. The V and J genes are TRBV11-2 and TRBJ1-5; D call uncertain. Trimming took 1 base from V and 8 from J, leaving 15 bases between them. The CDR3 extends over 15 amino acids. Per germline, CDR1 SGHAT and CDR2 FQNNGV. CDR3 bases: TGTGCCAGCAGCTTAGTAGGCTCGTTTGGCGAGCCCCAGCATTTT. This translates into CASSLVGSFGEPQHF.

The chain joins TRBV29-1 to TRBJ2-5; D may be TRBD2 (5 bases). The end of the DNA is better explained by TRBJ2-7, so the J call may be wrong. The V gene's germline CDR1 is SQVTM and CDR2 ANQGSEA. The CDR3 contains 14 residues. CDR3 sequence: CSVEIGPAAYEQYF. The CDR3 DNA reads TGCAGCGTTGAGATTGGTCCAGCGGCCTACGAGCAGTACTTC.

The chain has TRBV29-1 and TRBJ2-1; D ambiguous. Germline V gene lookup returns CDR1 SQVTM and CDR2 ANQGSEA. The V end was cut by 5 bases, the J end by 5 bases, with 13 bases between. The CDR3 length is 13 residues. CDR3: CSVCHKPNNEQFF. The CDR3 DNA reads TGCAGCGTTTGCCACAAACCAAACAATGAGCAGTTCTTC.

This clonotype has more than one count but fewer than ten. J is TRBJ2-5 and V is TRBV20-1, with TRBD2 matching 8 bases. Germline values: CDR1 DFQATT, CDR2 SNEGSKA (reference sequence). V lost 6 bases, J lost 1 base, and 4 bases stayed unmatched. CDR3 length equals 13 residues. CDR3: CSAQREGQETQYF. DNA of the CDR3: TGCAGTGCGCAACGGGAGGGCCAAGAGACCCAGTACTTC.

V and J are TRBV28 and TRBJ2-7; 11 positions match TRBD2. The CDR3 length is 14 residues. V lost 7 bases, J lost 4 bases, and 6 bases stayed unmatched. Germline V gene sequence: CDR1 MDHEN, CDR2 SYDVKM. The CDR3 is CASTPSGGFYEQYF. In DNA, the CDR3 is TGTGCCAGCACTCCTAGCGGGGGGTTTTACGAGCAGTACTTC.